The next 11 T cell receptor beta chains were all read from a single sample in a study of cytomegalovirus exposure and HLA in healthy donors (TCRdb year 2017). The receptor library was made with the immunoSEQ multiplex PCR assay. For the multiplex PCR, a mixture combining 60 forward primers for TCR Vbeta segments and 13 reverse primers for TCR Jbeta segments was used. The table was pulled from immuneACCESS by TCRdb, which kept in-frame rearrangements only. Such tables lose some clones; where checked, under half of the loss comes from unresolved V genes, and the rest has no known cause. The table for this sample lists approximately 100,000 clones; under 80% of them were counted only once. Of the sample, 4.8% falls within the top ten clones. The sample consisted of PBMCs. All receptors come from a woman between 18 and 29 years old in good health and CMV-seropositive.

This clone was recorded only once. This rearrangement joins TRBV27 to TRBJ2-7; 7 positions match TRBD2. Trimming took 5 bases from V and 6 from J; bases not matched to a gene: 10. Per the germline V gene, CDR1 is MNHEY and CDR2 is SMNVEV (reference sequence). The CDR3 totals 14 residues. The CDR3 region is CASSLSGNPGEQYF. CDR3 bases: TGTGCCAGCAGTCTGAGCGGGAATCCGGGCGAGCAGTACTTC.

As regards this clone: Other DNA sequences in this specimen translate into the identical CDR3. The CDR3 is CASSLQETQYF. The CDR3 coding sequence is TGCGCCAGCTCCCTACAAGAGACCCAGTACTTC. The V gene is TRBV5-1, the J gene TRBJ2-5, with D hard to call. The V end lost 7 bases, the J end lost 2 bases, and 6 bases lay between the germline ends. Germline lookup yields CDR1 SGHRS and CDR2 YFSETQ. The CDR3 runs 11 residues.

CDR3 bases: TGTGCCAGCAGTTTATCCTTACAGGGAGATACGCAGTATTTT. Translation: CASSLSLQGDTQYF. The chain carries TRBV27 and TRBJ2-3; D is possibly TRBD1 (6 bases). The CDR3 length is 14 residues. V lost 0 bases to trimming and J lost 5 bases, with 9 bases between them. The V gene's germline CDR1 is MNHEY and CDR2 SMNVEV (reference sequence).

Here the CDR3 DNA reads TGCGCCAGCAGGGTGCTAGCGGACCCCCACTACGAGCAGTACTTC. Protein: CASRVLADPHYEQYF. The V call is TRBV10-2, the J call TRBJ2-7; 7 bases line up with TRBD2. V dropped 6 bases and J dropped 3; count of bases not matched to a gene: 11. Germline V lookup: CDR1 WSHSY, CDR2 SAAADI. This CDR3 spans 15 amino acids.

The chain couples TRBV29-1 to TRBJ2-7; 8 bases are a match to TRBD2. The CDR3 extends over 14 amino acids. Germline V gene sequence: CDR1 SQVTM, CDR2 ANQGSEA. V gave up 4 bases and J gave up 0 bases; unmatched junction bases: 5. In DNA form, the CDR3 reads TGCAGCGTTGTTACAGGACTAGCCTCCTACGAGCAGTACTTC. This codes for CSVVTGLASYEQYF.

This clone was counted a few times. The V gene is TRBV2, the J gene TRBJ2-7, with 7 bases fitting TRBD1. V gave up 2 bases and J gave up 3 bases; unmatched junction bases: 4. The germline CDR1 and CDR2 sequences are SNHLY and FYNNEI. The length of the CDR3 is 14 residues. The CDR3 spells CASSELSGGYEQYF. In nucleotides, the CDR3 is TGTGCCAGCAGTGAATTGTCAGGGGGCTACGAGCAGTACTTC.

J is TRBJ2-1 and V is TRBV10-3; 9 positions match TRBD2. Germline lookup yields CDR1 ENHRY and CDR2 SYGVKD. The CDR3 contains 15 residues. V lost 4 bases, J lost 7 bases, and 8 bases stayed unmatched. In DNA, the CDR3 is TGTGCCATCAGTGGAGAAGCGGGAGGCTTTAATGAGCAGTTCTTC. Its translation: CAISGEAGGFNEQFF.

J is TRBJ1-4 and V is TRBV30; D may be TRBD1 (5 bases). CDR1 and CDR2 from the germline V gene are GTSNPN and SVGIG (reference sequence). This CDR3 is built from 14 residues. Trimming shortened V by 0 bases and J by 5 bases, and 10 bases separated the two germline ends. CDR3 loop: CAWSVLGGNEKLFF. Here the CDR3 DNA reads TGTGCCTGGAGTGTACTCGGGGGAAATGAAAAACTGTTTTTT.

V usage is TRBV6-5 and J usage is TRBJ2-7, with D possibly TRBD1 on 6 matching bases. The CDR3 runs to 14 residues. With 6 bases removed from V and 2 bases from J, the gap between germline ends came to 14 bases. The germline V gene encodes CDR1 MNHEY and CDR2 SVGAGI. CDR3 sequence (DNA): TGTGCCAGCAGATCCGGGACATACACCTACGAGCAGTACTTC. Translating gives CASRSGTYTYEQYF.

The chain has TRBV5-1 and TRBJ1-4; 7 bases map to TRBD1. The CDR3 contains 16 residues. V shed 1 base, J shed 8 bases, and the junction held 11 bases outside the gene matches. Looked up from germline, CDR1 is SGHRS and CDR2 is YFSETQ. The CDR3 spells CASSLSGTAVGEKLFF. CDR3 nucleotides: TGCGCCAGCAGCTTGTCTGGGACAGCCGTGGGGGAAAAACTGTTTTTT.

The sample holds a few counts of this clone. The V call is TRBV5-1, the J call TRBJ2-7; TRBD1 matches 8 bases. CDR3 length equals 15 residues. Unmatched junction bases numbered 12, after V lost 3 bases and J lost 7 bases. Germline V gene data show CDR1 as SGHRS and CDR2 as YFSETQ. The chain's CDR3 is CASSSDGQGTREQYF. For the CDR3, the DNA is TGCGCCAGCAGCTCGGATGGACAGGGTACTAGGGAGCAGTACTTC.